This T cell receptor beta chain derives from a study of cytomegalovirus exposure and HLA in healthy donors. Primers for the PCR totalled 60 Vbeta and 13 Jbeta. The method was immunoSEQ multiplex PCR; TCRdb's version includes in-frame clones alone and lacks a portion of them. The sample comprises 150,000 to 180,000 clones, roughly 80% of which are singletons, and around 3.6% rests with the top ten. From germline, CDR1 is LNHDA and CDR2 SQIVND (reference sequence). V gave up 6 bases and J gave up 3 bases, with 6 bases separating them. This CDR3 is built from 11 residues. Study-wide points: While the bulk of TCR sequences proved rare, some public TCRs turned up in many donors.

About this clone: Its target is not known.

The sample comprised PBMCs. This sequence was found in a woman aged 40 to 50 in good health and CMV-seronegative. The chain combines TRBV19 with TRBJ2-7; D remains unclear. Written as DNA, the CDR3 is TGTGCCAGTAGCAACGGCTACGAGCAGTACTTC. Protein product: CASSNGYEQYF. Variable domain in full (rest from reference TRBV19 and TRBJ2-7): DGGITQSPKYLFRKEGQNVTLSCEQNLNHDAMYWYRQDPGQGLRLIYYSQIVNDFQKGDIAEGYSVSREKKESFPLTVTSAQKNPTAFYLCASSNGYEQYFGPGTRLTVT.